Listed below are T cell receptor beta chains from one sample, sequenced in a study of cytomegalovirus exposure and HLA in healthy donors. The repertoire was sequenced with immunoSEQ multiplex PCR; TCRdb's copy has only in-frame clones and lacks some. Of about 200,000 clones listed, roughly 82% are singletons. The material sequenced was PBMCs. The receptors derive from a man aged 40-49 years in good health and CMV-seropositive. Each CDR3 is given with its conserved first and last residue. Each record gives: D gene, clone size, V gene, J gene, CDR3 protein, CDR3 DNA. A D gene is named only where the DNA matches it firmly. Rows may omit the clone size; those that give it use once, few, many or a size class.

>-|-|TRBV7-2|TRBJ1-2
CASSSRGIDSLRGYTF
TGTGCCAGCAGCTCTAGGGGGATTGACAGTCTGAGGGGCTACACCTTC
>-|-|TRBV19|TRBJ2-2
CASQWTANTGELFF
TGTGCCAGTCAGTGGACAGCGAACACCGGGGAGCTGTTTTTT
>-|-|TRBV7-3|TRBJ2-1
CASSLTLANGQFF
TGTGCCAGCAGCTTAACGTTAGCCAATGGGCAGTTCTTC
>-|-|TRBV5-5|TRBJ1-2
CASSPDTYYGYTF
TGTGCCAGCAGCCCGGACACTTACTATGGCTACACCTTC
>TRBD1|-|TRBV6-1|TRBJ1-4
CASSYGRGNEKLFF
TGTGCCAGCTCGTATGGCAGGGGGAATGAAAAACTGTTTTTT
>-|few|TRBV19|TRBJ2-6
CASSVGRLGTSGANVLTF
TGTGCCAGTAGTGTCGGACGCCTGGGGACATCTGGGGCCAACGTCCTGACTTTC
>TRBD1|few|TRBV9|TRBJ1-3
CASSGTGTARGNTIYF
TGTGCCAGCAGCGGAACCGGGACAGCTAGAGGAAACACCATATATTTT
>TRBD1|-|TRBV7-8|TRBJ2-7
CASTLTGTETYEQYF
TGTGCCAGCACCTTGACCGGGACAGAAACCTACGAGCAGTACTTC
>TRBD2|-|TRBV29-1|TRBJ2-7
CSVSRTLAGGEYEQYF
TGCAGCGTTTCAAGGACGCTAGCGGGCGGGGAGTACGAGCAGTACTTC
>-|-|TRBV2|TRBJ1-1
CASGRRNPQASTEAFF
TGTGCCAGCGGACGACGTAACCCACAGGCGAGCACTGAAGCTTTCTTT
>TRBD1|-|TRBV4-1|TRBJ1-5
CASSPREGARQPQHF
TGCGCCAGCAGCCCTCGGGAGGGGGCGAGGCAGCCCCAGCATTTT
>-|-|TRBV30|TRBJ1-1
CAWSVGPAAFF
TGTGCCTGGAGTGTGGGGCCGGCGGCTTTCTTT
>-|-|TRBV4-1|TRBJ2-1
CASSQELAESYNEQFF
TGCGCCAGCAGCCAAGAATTGGCGGAGTCCTACAATGAGCAGTTCTTC
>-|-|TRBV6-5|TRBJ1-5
CASSYGQGYQPQHF
TGTGCCAGCAGTTACGGGCAGGGTTATCAGCCCCAGCATTTT
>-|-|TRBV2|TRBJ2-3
CASSDRGGQRQYF
TGTGCCAGCAGTGATAGGGGGGGCCAGAGACAGTATTTT
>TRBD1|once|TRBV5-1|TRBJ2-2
CASSLGTGIFTGELFF
TGCGCCAGCAGCTTGGGGACAGGGATATTCACCGGGGAGCTGTTTTTT
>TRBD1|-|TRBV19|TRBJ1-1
CASSIDTGVEAFF
TGTGCCAGTAGTATAGATACAGGGGTTGAAGCTTTCTTT
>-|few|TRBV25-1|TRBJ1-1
CASSGQVNTEAFF
TGTGCCAGCAGTGGACAGGTGAACACTGAAGCTTTCTTT
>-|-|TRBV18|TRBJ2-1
CASSVGLNNEQFF
TGTGCCAGCTCAGTAGGACTTAACAATGAGCAGTTCTTC
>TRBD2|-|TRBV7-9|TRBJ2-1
CASSPLKGLAGGVYNEQFF
TGTGCCAGCAGCCCGCTAAAGGGACTAGCGGGAGGGGTGTACAATGAGCAGTTCTTC
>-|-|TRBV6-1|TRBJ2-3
CASSASDNRADTQYF
TGTGCCAGCAGTGCCTCGGACAACCGGGCAGATACGCAGTATTTT
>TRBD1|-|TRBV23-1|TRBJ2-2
CASSAGTGVTGELFF
TGCGCCAGCAGCGCCGGGACAGGGGTAACCGGGGAGCTGTTTTTT
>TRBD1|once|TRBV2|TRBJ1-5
CASKTGGGQPQHF
TGTGCCAGCAAAACAGGGGGAGGTCAGCCCCAGCATTTT
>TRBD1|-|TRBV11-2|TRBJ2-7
CASSPGLGGLLLEQYF
TGTGCCAGCAGTCCAGGATTAGGGGGCCTACTTCTTGAGCAGTACTTC
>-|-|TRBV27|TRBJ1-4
CASSFKLGSGEKLFF
TGTGCCAGCAGTTTTAAACTTGGTTCGGGTGAAAAACTGTTTTTT
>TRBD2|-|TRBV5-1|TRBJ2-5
CASTTGGGRETQYF
TGCGCCAGCACAACCGGGGGGGGGCGAGAGACCCAGTACTTC